Included here is one T cell receptor beta chain sequence, with context. Clinical histories supplied by participants themselves formed the basis of cohort assignment. Germline V gene data show CDR1 as LGHDT and CDR2 as YNNKEL (reference sequence). The J segment lost 5 bases and the V segment lost 5 bases, leaving 6 bases of the junction unmatched. CDR3 size: 15 residues. This record comes from a study of blood T cell repertoires in COVID-19. In the original processing: Estimation of nucleated cell counts was performed using reference gene primer amplification. The method was immunoSEQ multiplex PCR; TCRdb's version includes in-frame clones alone and lacks a portion of them. That table is the source of V, J and clone size, and D and trimming were worked out from the DNA. The sample contains around 140,000 clones, over 80% of which appear only once.

The TCR sequence derives from a man between 60 and 75 years old who had recovered from COVID-19. Sequencing used PBMCs or T cells enriched from blood (not recorded which). The V gene is TRBV3-1 (or the pseudogene TRBV3-2), the J gene TRBJ1-4, with 9 bases aligning to TRBD1. The CDR3 DNA sequence: TGTGCCAGCAGCACCCGGACAGGGGAGAATGAAAAACTGTTTTTT. Its protein is CASSTRTGENEKLFF.